Each of the 2 T cell receptor beta chains below was sequenced from the same sample in a study of monozygotic twins with inflammatory bowel disease. TCRdb re-called the 5' RACE reads and gives one entry per CDR3 protein, without DNA. The table for this sample gives about 380,000 distinct CDR3 sequences. The specimen sequenced was blood. The receptors come from a human donor with ulcerative colitis or Crohn's disease, or a healthy co-twin of an affected twin (not recorded which).

V usage is TRBV7-2 and J usage is TRBJ2-4; TCRdb gives TRBD1 as the D gene, but with no DNA this cannot be confirmed. The CDR3 extends over 12 amino acids. Per the germline V gene, CDR1 is SGHTA and CDR2 is FQGNSA. The CDR3 loop reads CASSLKTGAQYF.

CDR3 sequence reads: CASSLDQGPTASSPLHF. This chain uses TRBV5-1 with TRBJ1-6; TCRdb gives TRBD1 as the D gene, but with no DNA this cannot be confirmed. CDR1 and CDR2 from the germline V gene are SGHRS and YFSETQ. The CDR3 spans 17 residues.